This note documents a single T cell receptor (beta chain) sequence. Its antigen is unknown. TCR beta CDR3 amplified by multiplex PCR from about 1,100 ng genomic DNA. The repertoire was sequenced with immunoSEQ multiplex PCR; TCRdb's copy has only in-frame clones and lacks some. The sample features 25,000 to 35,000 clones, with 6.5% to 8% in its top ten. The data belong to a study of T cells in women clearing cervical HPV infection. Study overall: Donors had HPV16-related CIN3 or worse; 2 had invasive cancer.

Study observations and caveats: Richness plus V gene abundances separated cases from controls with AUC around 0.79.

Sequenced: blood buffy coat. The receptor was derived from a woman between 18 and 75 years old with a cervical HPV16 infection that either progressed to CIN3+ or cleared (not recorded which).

CDR3 amino acids: CASSPPGLAGSYEQYF. The covered CDR3 bases are TGTGCCAGCTCACCCCCGGGACTAGCGGGATCCTACGAG. The gene calls are TRBV18 and TRBJ2-7, with 13 nucleotides matching TRBD2. The read gets to within 3 residues of the CDR3 end, and the germline J gene fills in the rest. CDR1 is KGHSH and CDR2 is LQKENI in the germline V gene. V was pared by 3 bases and J by 1 base, with 3 bases of the junction left unmatched. This CDR3 has 16 amino acids.